Below, one T cell receptor (beta chain) is given with its context. The antigen is not known. These data belong to a study of T cell responses to AZD1222 COVID-19 vaccine. Study results and limitations: Spike-specific TCR breadth rose after two AZD1222 doses, and depth rose as well. Repertoire samples came only from after the peak T cell response. Among the donors, most were white British and more were female, and clonal diversity was possibly underestimated.

Sequenced by immunoSEQ multiplex PCR; TCRdb stores in-frame clones only, minus some. The sample lists some 160,000 clones; approximately 92% were seen once. The germline V gene encodes CDR1 SGHDT and CDR2 YYEEEE. CDR3 length: 15 amino acids. J was trimmed by 5 bases and V by 1 base; bases with no gene match: 5. J is TRBJ1-4 and V is TRBV5-6, with 7 bases that match TRBD1. The receptor was isolated from an adult in good health. Sequenced here: peripheral blood, sampled on day 0 of AZD1222 vaccination. The CDR3 DNA reads as TGTGCCAGCAGCTTGCCCGGACAGGACAATGAAAAACTGTTTTTT. Its protein product is CASSLPGQDNEKLFF.